The 22 T cell receptor beta chains presented below share a single source sample, sequenced in a study of cytomegalovirus exposure and HLA in healthy donors (dated by TCRdb to the late 2010s). The library was generated by the immunoSEQ multiplex PCR assay. For the multiplex PCR, a mixture combining 60 forward primers for TCR Vbeta segments and 13 reverse primers for TCR Jbeta segments was used. This is the immuneACCESS table as TCRdb keeps it, with only in-frame sequences that have V and J called. A part of the clones is gone; compared with another copy, unresolved V genes explain less than half, and the rest is unexplained. This sample comprises fewer than 200,000 clones, roughly 85% of them detected only once. Of the sample, approximately 0.7% falls within the top ten clones. The sequenced sample consisted of PBMCs. The receptors shown here come from a woman aged 40 to 49 in good health and CMV-seronegative.

A few counts support this clone. V is TRBV19 and J is TRBJ2-1, with TRBD2 identical over 10 bases. The CDR3 runs 16 residues. Per germline, CDR1 LNHDA and CDR2 SQIVND (reference sequence). The V and J ends lost 3 bases and 8 bases, in that order; junction bases with no gene match: 10. In nucleotides, the CDR3 is TGTGCCAGTAGTATTCAAGCTAGCGGGAGCGGGGATGAGCAGTTCTTC. This codes for CASSIQASGSGDEQFF.

This rearrangement joins TRBV25-1 to TRBJ1-2; D perhaps matches TRBD1 (5 bases). The V gene's germline CDR1 is MGHDK and CDR2 SYGVNS. V dropped 2 bases and J dropped 1 base, with 8 bases sitting between them. The CDR3 runs 14 residues. The CDR3 coding sequence is TGTGCCAGCAGTGAACCAAGGGGTAACTATGGCTACACCTTC. The encoded protein is CASSEPRGNYGYTF.

The chain links TRBV7-6 to TRBJ2-5; a weak D match, TRBD1 (6 bases). The CDR3 is 16 residues long. Germline CDR1 and CDR2: SGHVS and FNYEAQ. Trimming took off 5 bases at V and 5 bases at J, with 21 bases between the two ends. The CDR3 DNA reads TGTGCCAGCAGCGCCTCCCTACAGGGTTTGGGGGAGACCCAGTACTTC. It translates to CASSASLQGLGETQYF.

This sequence joins TRBV5-1 and TRBJ2-2; no firm D call. The germline gives CDR1 SGHRS, CDR2 YFSETQ. V gave up 2 bases and J gave up 0 bases, with 8 bases separating them. This CDR3 is built from 15 residues. The CDR3 reads CASSFNTPNTGELFF. The CDR3 region has the DNA TGCGCCAGCAGCTTTAACACGCCGAACACCGGGGAGCTGTTTTTT.

The V call is TRBV15, the J call TRBJ1-5, with a tentative D call TRBD1 (5 bases). Germline V gene lookup returns CDR1 LNHNV and CDR2 YYDKDF (reference sequence). The CDR3 extends over 18 amino acids. V lost 3 bases and J lost 0, with 18 bases in between. This CDR3 is CATSSTGGSGHSNQPQHF. For the CDR3, the DNA is TGTGCCACCAGCAGCACGGGAGGGTCAGGACATAGCAATCAGCCCCAGCATTTT.

V usage is TRBV29-1 and J usage is TRBJ1-1; 7 bases map to TRBD1. V lost 5 bases, J lost 1 base, and 7 bases stayed unmatched. Germline V gene lookup returns CDR1 SQVTM and CDR2 ANQGSEA. The CDR3 runs 14 residues. Here the CDR3 reads CSVRGRVGNTEAFF. In DNA, the CDR3 is TGCAGCGTTAGGGGGCGGGTGGGGAACACTGAAGCTTTCTTT.

The V gene is TRBV5-1, the J gene TRBJ2-3; unclear D gene. CDR3 size: 14 residues. In germline, CDR1 is SGHRS, CDR2 YFSETQ. V lost 0 bases and J lost 2, with 7 bases in between. The CDR3 nucleotides read TGCGCCAGCAGCTTGGCAACAGTCACAGATACGCAGTATTTT. Encoded protein: CASSLATVTDTQYF.

The J gene is TRBJ1-5, the V gene TRBV19; TRBD1 aligns across 9 bases. The CDR3 extends over 15 amino acids. Germline assignment: CDR1 LNHDA and CDR2 SQIVND (reference sequence). The V segment lost 3 bases and the J segment 7 bases; nucleotides outside the gene matches: 7. CDR3 loop: CASSIGDRVHQPQHF. The DNA of the CDR3 is TGTGCCAGTAGTATTGGGGACAGGGTTCACCAGCCCCAGCATTTT.

About this clone: The sample has other DNA sequences that encode this CDR3 too. The chain combines TRBV7-9 with TRBJ2-3, with 11 nucleotides matching TRBD2. This CDR3 region has 14 residues. Germline V CDR1 and CDR2: SEHNR, FQNEAQ (reference sequence). Trimming took 2 bases from V and 5 from J; bases not matched to a gene: 0. The CDR3 loop is CASSLTSGGDTQYF. Here the CDR3 DNA reads TGTGCCAGCAGCTTAACTAGCGGGGGAGATACGCAGTATTTT.

V usage is TRBV18 and J usage is TRBJ1-5; possibly TRBD1 for D (5 bases). CDR1 is KGHSH and CDR2 is LQKENI in the germline V gene. This CDR3 has 14 residues. Trimming cost V 1 base and J 10 bases, with 14 bases left between them. The DNA of the CDR3 is TGTGCCAGCTCACCACGGAAAGGGGCGGGACCCCAGCATTTT. It yields the protein CASSPRKGAGPQHF. Filled out from reference TRBV18 and TRBJ1-5, the complete variable domain reads NAGVMQNPRHLVRRRGQEARLRCSPMKGHSHVYWYRQLPEEGLKFMVYLQKENIIDESGMPKERFSAEFPKEGPSILRIQQVVRGDSAAYFCASSPRKGAGPQHFGDGTRLSIL.

This chain links TRBV28 with TRBJ1-2; TRBD1 matches 11 bases. Germline V gene lookup returns CDR1 MDHEN and CDR2 SYDVKM. Trimming at V came to 5 bases and at J to 2 bases, leaving 10 bases not matched to a gene. There are 17 residues in the CDR3. In DNA form, the CDR3 reads TGTGCCAGCAGTCCCTCCGGGACAGGGGGAATAAACTATGGCTACACCTTC. It yields the protein CASSPSGTGGINYGYTF.

This chain links TRBV30 with TRBJ2-1, with 7 bases matching TRBD1. The CDR3 covers 14 residues. V trimming: 0 bases; J trimming: 9 bases; junction bases outside the gene matches: 8. The germline V gene has CDR1 GTSNPN and CDR2 SVGIG (reference sequence). DNA of the CDR3: TGTGCCTGGAGTGTGGGTCAGGGGGAGACTGAGCAGTTCTTC. Its protein is CAWSVGQGETEQFF.

The chain couples TRBV5-1 to TRBJ1-1; 9 nucleotides agree with TRBD1. The CDR3 covers 14 residues. The germline V gene has CDR1 SGHRS and CDR2 YFSETQ. Germline trimming cut 4 bases from V and 6 bases from J; bases unmatched to any gene: 7. CDR3 nucleotides: TGCGCCAGCAGCAGGACAGGGGCTGTGGCTGAAGCTTTCTTT. This codes for CASSRTGAVAEAFF.

The chain joins TRBV28 to TRBJ2-7; 8 bases line up with TRBD2. With V trimmed by 4 bases and J by 3 bases, 2 bases remained unmatched. The CDR3 extends over 13 amino acids. Per the germline V gene, CDR1 is MDHEN and CDR2 is SYDVKM. For the CDR3, the DNA is TGTGCCAGCAGTTGGAGCGGGGGCTACGAGCAGTACTTC. As protein: CASSWSGGYEQYF.

The CDR3 spells CASSLTGGNASEQFF. DNA of the CDR3: TGCGCCAGCAGCTTGACGGGAGGGAATGCGAGTGAGCAGTTCTTC. This rearrangement joins TRBV5-1 to TRBJ2-1, with 8 positions matching TRBD2. Germline V gene data show CDR1 as SGHRS and CDR2 as YFSETQ. This CDR3 spans 15 amino acids. The V gene end was trimmed by 1 base and the J gene end by 9 bases; junction bases not matched to a gene: 9.

The chain employs TRBV4-1 and TRBJ2-7, with TRBD1 identical over 9 bases. The V segment lost 0 bases and the J segment 12 bases; nucleotides outside the gene matches: 12. CDR1 is MGHRA and CDR2 is YSYEKL in the germline V gene. CDR3 length equals 15 residues. CDR3 loop: CASSQDLGQGCRTYF. CDR3 coding DNA: TGCGCCAGCAGCCAAGATCTGGGACAGGGTTGTAGGACGTACTTC.

The chain joins TRBV6-6 to TRBJ1-4, with D unclear. This CDR3 is built from 16 residues. The V end lost 8 bases, the J end lost 6 bases, and 22 bases lay between the germline ends. The V gene's germline CDR1 is MNHNY and CDR2 SVGAGI (reference sequence). The CDR3 DNA reads as TGTGCCAGCCTGGTGATAAAGGGAGAAGGCGATGAAAAACTGTTTTTT. It translates to CASLVIKGEGDEKLFF.

This chain joins TRBV5-6 and TRBJ1-2; TRBD1 might be the D (6 bases). The CDR3 is made up of 15 amino acids. The germline V gene encodes CDR1 SGHDT and CDR2 YYEEEE. V was trimmed by 2 bases and J by 2 bases, leaving 13 bases between them. CDR3 sequence reads: CASSFGLGGNYGYTF. For the CDR3, the DNA is TGTGCCAGCAGCTTCGGTCTAGGGGGAAACTATGGCTACACCTTC. The entire variable domain, with the rest obtained from reference TRBV5-6 and TRBJ1-2, is as follows: DAGVTQSPTHLIKTRGQQVTLRCSPKSGHDTVSWYQQALGQGPQFIFQYYEEEERQRGNFPDRFSGHQFPNYSSELNVNALLLGDSALYLCASSFGLGGNYGYTFGSGTRLTVV.

This sequence joins TRBV19 and TRBJ2-5; D might be TRBD2 (5 bases). The V gene's germline CDR1 is LNHDA and CDR2 SQIVND (reference sequence). This CDR3 comprises 14 residues. The V end was cut by 10 bases, the J end by 5 bases, with 20 bases between. DNA for the CDR3: TGTGCCACTACAAGTCCTGGGCGGAGGGAGACCCAGTACTTC. Protein: CATTSPGRRETQYF.

V is TRBV6-1 and J is TRBJ1-2, with 7 bases lining up with TRBD1. In germline, CDR1 is MNHNS, CDR2 SASEGT. V gave up 0 bases and J gave up 0 bases; unmatched junction bases: 4. This CDR3 is built from 16 residues. CDR3 nucleotide sequence: TGTGCCAGCAGTGAAGCGCGACAGGGCACTAACTATGGCTACACCTTC. Its translation is CASSEARQGTNYGYTF.

A few counts support this clone. The chain links TRBV21-1 to TRBJ1-6. TRBV21-1 is a documented pseudogene. This CDR3 region has 13 residues. The CDR3 coding sequence is TGTGCCAGCAGGCCCAGAGGGCATTCACCCCTCCACTTT. It encodes CASRPRGHSPLHF.

Here the CDR3 DNA reads TGTGCCAGCAAAGACAGGGCCTCAACTAATGAAAAACTGTTTTTT. Translation gives CASKDRASTNEKLFF. The chain combines TRBV6-6 with TRBJ1-4; 7 bases fit TRBD1. From germline, CDR1 is MNHNY and CDR2 SVGAGI (reference sequence). This CDR3 is built from 15 residues. Trimming took 7 bases from V and 0 from J; bases not matched to a gene: 5.